This T cell receptor beta chain was found in a study of response to subunit inactivated influenza vaccine. Each CDR3 protein is one row after TCRdb ran MiXCR on the RT-PCR reads. This sample has almost 250,000 distinct CDR3 sequences, with more than 9% found just once. Per germline, CDR1 LNHDA and CDR2 SQIVND (reference sequence). This CDR3 comprises 15 residues. Between the trimmed V and J ends, which lost 3 bases and 3 bases, there was a span of 15 bases. This clonotype has just a few counts. The clonotype was recovered from a man aged 50-60 years who received an inactivated influenza vaccine. The chain carries TRBV19 and TRBJ2-7; maybe TRBD1 (6 bases). The sample here was non-naive T cells sorted from PBMCs, taken less than 15 days before vaccination. The CDR3 loop reads CASSMTGPPIYEQYF. Written as DNA, the CDR3 is TGTGCCAGTAGTATGACAGGTCCCCCAATCTACGAGCAGTACTTC. The whole variable domain, remainder taken from reference TRBV19 and TRBJ2-7, is DGGITQSPKYLFRKEGQNVTLSCEQNLNHDAMYWYRQDPGQGLRLIYYSQIVNDFQKGDIAEGYSVSREKKESFPLTVTSAQKNPTAFYLCASSMTGPPIYEQYFGPGTRLTVT.